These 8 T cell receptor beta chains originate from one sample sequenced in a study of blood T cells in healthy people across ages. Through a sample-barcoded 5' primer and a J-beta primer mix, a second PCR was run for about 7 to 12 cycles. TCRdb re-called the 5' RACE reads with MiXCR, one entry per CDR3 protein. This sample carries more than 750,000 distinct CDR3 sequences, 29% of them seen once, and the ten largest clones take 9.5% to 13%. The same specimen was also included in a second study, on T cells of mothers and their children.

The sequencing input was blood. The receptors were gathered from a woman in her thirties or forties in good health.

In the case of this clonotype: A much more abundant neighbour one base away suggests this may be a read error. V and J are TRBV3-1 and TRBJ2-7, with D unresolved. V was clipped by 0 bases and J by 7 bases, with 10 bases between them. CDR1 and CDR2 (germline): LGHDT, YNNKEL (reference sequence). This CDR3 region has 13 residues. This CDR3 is CASSQDDGGEQYF. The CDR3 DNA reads TGTGCCAGCAGCCAAGATGATGGTGGAGAGCAGTACTTC.

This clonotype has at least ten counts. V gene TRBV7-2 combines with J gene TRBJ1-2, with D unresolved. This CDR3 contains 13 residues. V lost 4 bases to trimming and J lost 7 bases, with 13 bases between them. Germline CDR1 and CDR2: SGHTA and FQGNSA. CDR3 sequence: CASSYQGSRGYTF. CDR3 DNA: TGTGCCAGCAGCTACCAAGGGTCTCGTGGCTACACCTTC.

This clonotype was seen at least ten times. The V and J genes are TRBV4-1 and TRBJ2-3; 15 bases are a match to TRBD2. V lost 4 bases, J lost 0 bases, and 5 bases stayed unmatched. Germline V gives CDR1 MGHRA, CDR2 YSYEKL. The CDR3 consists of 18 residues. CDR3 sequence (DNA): TGCGCCAGCAGCCCGGGACTAGCGGGGGGTACTAGCACAGATACGCAGTATTTT. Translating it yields CASSPGLAGGTSTDTQYF.

This CDR3 is CASRHQGGPYGYTF. In nucleotides, the CDR3 is TGTGCCAGCAGGCATCAAGGGGGCCCCTATGGCTACACCTTC. This chain connects TRBV5-6 to TRBJ1-2; 7 nucleotides align to TRBD1. The germline gives CDR1 SGHDT, CDR2 YYEEEE. This CDR3 region has 14 residues. Trimming took 5 bases from V and 4 from J; bases not matched to a gene: 8.

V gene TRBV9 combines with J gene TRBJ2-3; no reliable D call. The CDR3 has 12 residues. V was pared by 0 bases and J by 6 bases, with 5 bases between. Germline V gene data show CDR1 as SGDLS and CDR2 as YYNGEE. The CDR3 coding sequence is TGTGCCAGCAGCGTAGAGGTGGATACGCAGTATTTT. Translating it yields CASSVEVDTQYF.

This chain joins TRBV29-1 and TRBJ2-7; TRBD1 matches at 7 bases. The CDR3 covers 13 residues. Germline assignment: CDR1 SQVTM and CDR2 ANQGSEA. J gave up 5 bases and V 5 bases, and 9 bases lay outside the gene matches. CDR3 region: CSVPGTARNEQYF. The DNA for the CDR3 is TGCAGCGTTCCCGGGACAGCGCGTAACGAGCAGTACTTC.

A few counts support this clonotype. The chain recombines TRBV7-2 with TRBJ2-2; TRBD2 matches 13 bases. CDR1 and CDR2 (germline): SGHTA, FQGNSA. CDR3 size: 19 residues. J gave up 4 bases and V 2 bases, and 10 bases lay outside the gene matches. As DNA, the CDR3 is TGTGCCAGCAGCTTATCCCAGACTAGCGGGGGGCGTGGCACCGGGGAGCTGTTTTTT. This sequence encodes CASSLSQTSGGRGTGELFF.

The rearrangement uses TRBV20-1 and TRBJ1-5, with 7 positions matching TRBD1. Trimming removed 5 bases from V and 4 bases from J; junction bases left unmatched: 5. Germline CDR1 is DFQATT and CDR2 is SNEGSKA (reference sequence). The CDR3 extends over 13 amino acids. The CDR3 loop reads CSAHYRGNQPQHF. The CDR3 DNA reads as TGCAGTGCTCACTACAGGGGAAATCAGCCCCAGCATTTT.